This T cell receptor beta chain appears in the sequencing data of a study of cytomegalovirus exposure and HLA in healthy donors. A multiplex PCR was run with 60 Vbeta primers and 13 Jbeta primers. Generated by immunoSEQ multiplex PCR, the TCRdb table keeps only in-frame clones and is missing some. This table holds roughly 200,000 clones. In the case of this clone: Compared with germline, one end of the junction differs, possibly owing to a read error.

The CDR3 covers 12 residues. Per the germline V gene, CDR1 is SGHNT and CDR2 is YENEEA. The sequenced material came from PBMCs. The TCR originated in a man aged 30 to 45 in good health and CMV-seronegative. This chain links TRBV11-3 with TRBJ2-7, with D perhaps TRBD1 (6 bases). The CDR3 nucleotides read TGTGCCAGCACCTCAGCGGACGGGACAAGTCGTTTC. This gives the protein CASTSADGTSRF.